What follows describes a single T cell receptor beta chain. Its antigen remains unknown. This record belongs to a study of STAT5B mutations in CD4+ large granular lymphocyte leukemia. Study-level results: Compared with healthy controls (2/35), patient top clones favored TRBV06 (8/27).

Buffy coats from healthy blood donors served as controls. The length of the CDR3 is 14 residues. V shed 0 bases and J shed 4 bases, with 9 bases lying between them. The V gene's germline CDR1 is ENHRY and CDR2 SYGVKD. Clones were read by immunoSEQ multiplex PCR, and TCRdb kept only the in-frame ones, dropping some. The table includes some 38,000 clones, under 85% detected once. The rearrangement links TRBV10-3 to TRBJ1-1; TRBD1 is a possible D gene (6 bases). Source material: CD4+ T cells from blood buffy coats. The clonotype originates from a human donor in good health. The CDR3 sequence is CAISESGGLTEAFF. CDR3 nucleotide sequence: TGTGCCATCAGTGAGTCGGGGGGGCTCACTGAAGCTTTCTTT.